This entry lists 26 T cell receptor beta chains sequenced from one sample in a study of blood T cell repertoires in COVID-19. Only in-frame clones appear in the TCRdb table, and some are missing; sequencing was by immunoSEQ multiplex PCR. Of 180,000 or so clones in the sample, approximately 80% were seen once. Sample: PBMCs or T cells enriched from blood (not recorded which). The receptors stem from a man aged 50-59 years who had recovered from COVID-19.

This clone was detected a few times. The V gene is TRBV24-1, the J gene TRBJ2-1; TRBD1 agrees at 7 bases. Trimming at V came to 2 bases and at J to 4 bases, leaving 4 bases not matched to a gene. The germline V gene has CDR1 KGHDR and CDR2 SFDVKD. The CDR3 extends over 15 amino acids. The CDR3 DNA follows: TGTGCCACCAGTGATTGGACGACAGGGTACAATGAGCAGTTCTTC. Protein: CATSDWTTGYNEQFF.

In DNA, the CDR3 is TGTGCCAGCAGTGACGGACAGGGTTACACTGAAGCTTTCTTT. This encodes CASSDGQGYTEAFF. This chain links TRBV6-1 with TRBJ1-1, with 8 bases that match TRBD1. Per the germline V gene, CDR1 is MNHNS and CDR2 is SASEGT. The length of the CDR3 is 14 residues. With V trimmed by 3 bases and J by 3 bases, 3 bases remained unmatched.

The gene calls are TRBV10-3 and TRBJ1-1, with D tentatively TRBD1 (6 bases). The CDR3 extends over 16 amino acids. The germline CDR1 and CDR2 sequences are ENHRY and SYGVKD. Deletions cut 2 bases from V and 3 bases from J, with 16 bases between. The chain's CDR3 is CAISEGADRADTEAFF. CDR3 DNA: TGTGCCATCAGTGAGGGGGCGGACAGAGCCGACACTGAAGCTTTCTTT.

The CDR3 DNA sequence: TGTGCCAGCAGCGCAGGGTTGAATCAGCCCCAGCATTTT. As protein: CASSAGLNQPQHF. The chain has TRBV11-1 and TRBJ1-5; perhaps TRBD1 as D (5 bases). This CDR3 contains 13 residues. CDR1 is SGHAT, CDR2 FQDESV, per germline (reference sequence). The V end was cut by 5 bases, the J end by 4 bases, with 9 bases between.

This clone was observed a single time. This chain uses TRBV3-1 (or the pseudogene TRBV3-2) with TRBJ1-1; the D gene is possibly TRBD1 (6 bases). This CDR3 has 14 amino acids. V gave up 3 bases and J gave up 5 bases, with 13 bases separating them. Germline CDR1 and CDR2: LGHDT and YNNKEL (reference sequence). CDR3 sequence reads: CASSHLEGGTEAFF. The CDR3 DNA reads TGTGCCAGCAGCCACCTGGAGGGGGGGACTGAAGCTTTCTTT.

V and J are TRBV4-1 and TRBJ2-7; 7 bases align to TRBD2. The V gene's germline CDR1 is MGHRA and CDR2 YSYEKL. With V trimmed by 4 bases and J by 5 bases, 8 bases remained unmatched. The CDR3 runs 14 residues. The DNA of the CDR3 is TGCGCCAGCAGCCCAACGGGGGGTTTCGACGAGCAGTACTTC. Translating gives CASSPTGGFDEQYF.

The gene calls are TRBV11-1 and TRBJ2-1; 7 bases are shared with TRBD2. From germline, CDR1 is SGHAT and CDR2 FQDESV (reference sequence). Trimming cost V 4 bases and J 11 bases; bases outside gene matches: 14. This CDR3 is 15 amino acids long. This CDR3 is CASSSRTRSAPKQFF. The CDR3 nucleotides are TGTGCCAGCAGCTCGAGGACTAGGTCGGCACCAAAGCAGTTCTTC.

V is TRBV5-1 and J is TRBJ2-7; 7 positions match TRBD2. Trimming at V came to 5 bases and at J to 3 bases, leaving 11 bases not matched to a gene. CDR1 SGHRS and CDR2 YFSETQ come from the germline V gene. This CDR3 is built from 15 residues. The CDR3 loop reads CASRSGGTTSYEQYF. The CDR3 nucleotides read TGCGCCAGCAGGTCAGGCGGGACTACAAGCTACGAGCAGTACTTC. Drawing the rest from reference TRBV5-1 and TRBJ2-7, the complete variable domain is KAGVTQTPRYLIKTRGQQVTLSCSPISGHRSVSWYQQTPGQGLQFLFEYFSETQRNKGNFPGRFSGRQFSNSRSEMNVSTLELGDSALYLCASRSGGTTSYEQYFGPGTRLTVT.

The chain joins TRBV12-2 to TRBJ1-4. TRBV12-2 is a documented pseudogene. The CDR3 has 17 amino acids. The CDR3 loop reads CASRPENRAGGFEKLFF. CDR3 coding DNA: TGTGCAAGTCGCCCCGAAAACAGGGCGGGGGGGTTTGAAAAACTGTTTTTT.

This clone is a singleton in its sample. The CDR3 loop reads CASKVREAYNSPLHF. CDR3 nucleotides: TGTGCCAGCAAAGTACGGGAGGCCTATAATTCACCCCTCCACTTT. The chain links TRBV6-5 to TRBJ1-6; D unresolved. With 7 bases removed from V and 2 bases from J, the gap between germline ends came to 12 bases. CDR1 and CDR2 (germline): MNHEY, SVGAGI. This CDR3 is built from 15 residues.

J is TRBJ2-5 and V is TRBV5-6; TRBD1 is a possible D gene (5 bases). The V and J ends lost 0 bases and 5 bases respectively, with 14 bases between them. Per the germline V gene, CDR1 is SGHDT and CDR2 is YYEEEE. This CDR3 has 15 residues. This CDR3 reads CASSLGQRAPETQYF. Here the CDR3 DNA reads TGTGCCAGCAGCTTGGGACAGCGCGCCCCGGAGACCCAGTACTTC.

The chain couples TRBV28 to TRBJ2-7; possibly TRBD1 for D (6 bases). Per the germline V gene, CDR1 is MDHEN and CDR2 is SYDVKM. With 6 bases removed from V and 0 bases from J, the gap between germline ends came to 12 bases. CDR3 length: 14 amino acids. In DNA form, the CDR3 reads TGTGCCAGCAGGGCCACAGGGAGCTCCTACGAGCAGTACTTC. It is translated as CASRATGSSYEQYF. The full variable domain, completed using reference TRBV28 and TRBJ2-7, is DVKVTQSSRYLVKRTGEKVFLECVQDMDHENMFWYRQDPGLGLRLIYFSYDVKMKEKGDIPEGYSVSREKKERFSLILESASTNQTSMYLCASRATGSSYEQYFGPGTRLTVT.

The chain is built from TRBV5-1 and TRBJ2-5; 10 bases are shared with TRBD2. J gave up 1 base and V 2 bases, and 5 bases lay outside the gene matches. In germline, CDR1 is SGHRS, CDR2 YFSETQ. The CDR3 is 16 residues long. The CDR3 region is CASSFVAGGVQETQYF. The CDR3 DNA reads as TGCGCCAGCAGCTTCGTAGCGGGGGGTGTCCAAGAGACCCAGTACTTC.

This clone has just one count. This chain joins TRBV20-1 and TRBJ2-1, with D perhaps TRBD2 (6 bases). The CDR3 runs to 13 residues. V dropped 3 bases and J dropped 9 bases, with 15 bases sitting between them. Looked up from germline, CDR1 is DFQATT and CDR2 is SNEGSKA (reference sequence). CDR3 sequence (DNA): TGCAGTGCTAGTCGCCCCCGAGCGGGTGAGCAGTTCTTC. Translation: CSASRPRAGEQFF.

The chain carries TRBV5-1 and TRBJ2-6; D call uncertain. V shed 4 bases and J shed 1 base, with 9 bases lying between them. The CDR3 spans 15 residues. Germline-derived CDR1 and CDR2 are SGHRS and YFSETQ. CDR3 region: CASSVPGSGANVLTF. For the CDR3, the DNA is TGCGCCAGCAGCGTACCGGGTTCTGGGGCCAACGTCCTGACTTTC.

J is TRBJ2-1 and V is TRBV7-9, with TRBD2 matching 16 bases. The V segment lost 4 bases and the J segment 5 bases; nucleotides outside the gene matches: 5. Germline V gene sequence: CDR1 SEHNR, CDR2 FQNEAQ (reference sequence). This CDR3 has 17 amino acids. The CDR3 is CASSYSGLAGGNNEQFF. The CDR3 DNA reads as TGTGCCAGCAGCTATTCGGGACTAGCGGGAGGGAACAATGAGCAGTTCTTC.

CDR3 in DNA: TGTGCCAGCAGTCGCGGGAGGGCGAGAGATACGCAGTATTTT. Its protein is CASSRGRARDTQYF. The V and J genes are TRBV2 and TRBJ2-3; 9 bases line up with TRBD2. With 5 bases clipped from V and 5 bases from J, the junction kept 5 bases outside the gene matches. This CDR3 is 14 amino acids long. Germline values: CDR1 SNHLY, CDR2 FYNNEI.

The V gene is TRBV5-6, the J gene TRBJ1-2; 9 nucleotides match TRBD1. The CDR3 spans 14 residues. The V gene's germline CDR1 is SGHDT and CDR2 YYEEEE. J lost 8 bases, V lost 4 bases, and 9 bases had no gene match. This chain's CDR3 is CASSAGTGTKGYTF. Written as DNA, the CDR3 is TGTGCCAGCAGCGCCGGGACAGGGACAAAAGGCTACACCTTC. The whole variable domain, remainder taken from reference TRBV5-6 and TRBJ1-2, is DAGVTQSPTHLIKTRGQQVTLRCSPKSGHDTVSWYQQALGQGPQFIFQYYEEEERQRGNFPDRFSGHQFPNYSSELNVNALLLGDSALYLCASSAGTGTKGYTFGSGTRLTVV.

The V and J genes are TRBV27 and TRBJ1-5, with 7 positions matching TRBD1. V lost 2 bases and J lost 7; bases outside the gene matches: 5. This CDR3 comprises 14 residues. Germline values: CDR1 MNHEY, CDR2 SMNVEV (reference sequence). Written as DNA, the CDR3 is TGTGCCAGCAGTTTAAAGGGGGCAGGGCAGCCCCAGCATTTT. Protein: CASSLKGAGQPQHF.

CDR3 residues: CSVETGSYEQYF. The CDR3 DNA sequence: TGCAGCGTTGAAACAGGCTCCTACGAGCAGTACTTC. This chain connects TRBV29-1 to TRBJ2-7; D possibly corresponds to TRBD1 (5 bases). This CDR3 has 12 amino acids. With 2 bases removed from V and 0 bases from J, the gap between germline ends came to 5 bases. The germline CDR1 and CDR2 sequences are SQVTM and ANQGSEA.

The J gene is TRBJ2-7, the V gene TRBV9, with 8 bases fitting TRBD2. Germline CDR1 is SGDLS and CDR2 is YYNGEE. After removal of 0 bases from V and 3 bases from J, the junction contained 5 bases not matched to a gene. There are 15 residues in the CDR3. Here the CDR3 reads CASSVGAGGFYEQYF. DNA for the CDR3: TGTGCCAGCAGCGTAGGGGCGGGGGGCTTCTACGAGCAGTACTTC.

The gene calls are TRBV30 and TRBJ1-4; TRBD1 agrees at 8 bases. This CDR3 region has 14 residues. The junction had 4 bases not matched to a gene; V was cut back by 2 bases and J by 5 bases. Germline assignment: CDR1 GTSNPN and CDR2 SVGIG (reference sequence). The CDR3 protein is CAWSSGQGNEKLFF. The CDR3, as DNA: TGTGCCTGGAGTTCCGGACAGGGAAATGAAAAACTGTTTTTT.

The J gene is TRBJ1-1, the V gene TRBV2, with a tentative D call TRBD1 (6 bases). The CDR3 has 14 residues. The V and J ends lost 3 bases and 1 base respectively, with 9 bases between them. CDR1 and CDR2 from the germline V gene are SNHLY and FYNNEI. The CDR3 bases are TGTGCCAGCAGTGACGACAGGTGGAACACTGAAGCTTTCTTT. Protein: CASSDDRWNTEAFF.

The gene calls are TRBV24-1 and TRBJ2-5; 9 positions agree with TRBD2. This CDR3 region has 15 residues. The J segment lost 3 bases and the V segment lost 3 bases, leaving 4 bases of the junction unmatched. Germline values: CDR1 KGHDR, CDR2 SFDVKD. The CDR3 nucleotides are TGTGCCACCAGTGATATGACTAGCGGTAAAGAGACCCAGTACTTC. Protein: CATSDMTSGKETQYF.

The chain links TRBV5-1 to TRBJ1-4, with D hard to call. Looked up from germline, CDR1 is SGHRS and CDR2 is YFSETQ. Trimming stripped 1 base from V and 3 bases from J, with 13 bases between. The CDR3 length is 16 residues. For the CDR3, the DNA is TGCGCCAGCAGCTTGACATCCTCAAGTTCTAATGAAAAACTGTTTTTT. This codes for CASSLTSSSSNEKLFF.

The CDR3 loop reads CASSSLAGLPGQYF. DNA for the CDR3: TGTGCCAGCAGTTCACTAGCGGGCTTACCGGGGCAGTACTTC. The rearrangement uses TRBV28 and TRBJ2-7; 9 nucleotides agree with TRBD2. This CDR3 has 14 amino acids. V dropped 4 bases and J dropped 9; count of bases not matched to a gene: 10. Germline V gene data show CDR1 as MDHEN and CDR2 as SYDVKM. The entire variable domain, with the rest obtained from reference TRBV28 and TRBJ2-7, is as follows: DVKVTQSSRYLVKRTGEKVFLECVQDMDHENMFWYRQDPGLGLRLIYFSYDVKMKEKGDIPEGYSVSREKKERFSLILESASTNQTSMYLCASSSLAGLPGQYFGPGTRLTVT.